Listed below are T cell receptor beta chains from one sample, sequenced in a study of T-cell reconstitution after alpha-beta-depleted transplantation in children. TCRdb fed the PCR reads into MiXCR, producing one record per CDR3 protein. The profile shows about 250,000 distinct CDR3 sequences, about 24% of them singletons. Sequencing used PBMCs, mostly from graft donor cells, obtained 360 days after TCRalphabeta/CD19-depleted stem cell transplant. All receptors come from a female patient aged 2-10 years who had a stem cell transplant for congenital amegakaryocytic thrombocytopenia, so the T cells may come from the graft donor. The CDR3 runs from the conserved cysteine through the conserved F or W. The D gene is left open where the match is weak. Clone sizes are given selectively: once, few, many, or a class where the clone is expanded.

cdr3_aa cdr3_nt j_call d_call clone_size v_call
CASSVSPSHMNTEAFF TGTGCCAGTAGTGTTTCCCCCTCCCACATGAACACTGAAGCTTTCTTT TRBJ1-1 NA few TRBV19
CASSLRLAGGDTQYF TGCGCCAGCAGCTTACGACTAGCCGGTGGAGATACGCAGTATTTT TRBJ2-3 TRBD2 NA TRBV5-1
CSAITSVSSYNEQFF TGCAGTGCGATTACTAGCGTTTCCTCCTACAATGAGCAGTTCTTC TRBJ2-1 TRBD2 NA TRBV20-1
CASSLHEEQFF TGTGCCAGCAGCCTGCATGAGGAGCAGTTCTTC TRBJ2-1 NA many TRBV4-2
CASSPWGGGCTEAFF TGTGCCAGCAGTCCCTGGGGAGGGGGCTGCACTGAAGCTTTCTTT TRBJ1-1 TRBD1 NA TRBV12-3/TRBV12-4
CASSFGAGAGELFF TGTGCCAGCAGCTTCGGGGCGGGGGCCGGGGAGCTGTTTTTT TRBJ2-2 TRBD2 NA TRBV11-2
CASSASGVASTDTQYF TGTGCCAGCAGCGCTTCCGGAGTCGCTAGCACAGATACGCAGTATTTT TRBJ2-3 NA NA TRBV9
CASSQGLVAGLAKNIQYF TGCGCCAGCAGCCAAGGGCTAGTAGCGGGGCTAGCCAAAAACATTCAGTACTTC TRBJ2-4 TRBD2 many TRBV4-1
CASSDSMAREGRVF TGTGCCAGCAGTGACTCGATGGCGCGGGAGGGGCGCGTTTTT TRBJ2-3 TRBD2 NA TRBV6-4
CASSYLRGSNTGELFF TGTGCCAGCAGTTACCTGCGGGGGTCGAACACCGGGGAGCTGTTTTTT TRBJ2-2 TRBD2 few TRBV6-5
CASKETSGYEQYF TGTGCCAGCAAGGAGACTAGCGGCTACGAGCAGTACTTC TRBJ2-7 TRBD2 NA TRBV7-3
CSAETGSYNSPLHF TGCAGTGCGGAAACCGGCTCCTATAATTCACCCCTCCACTTT TRBJ1-6 NA few TRBV20-1
CASSQDLGTDTQYF TGTGCCAGCAGCCAAGATCTAGGAACAGATACGCAGTATTTT TRBJ2-3 NA few TRBV4-2
CASSSKVRGLGRAFHEQYF TGTGCCAGCAGTTCTAAAGTCAGAGGACTAGGTAGGGCCTTCCACGAGCAGTACTTC TRBJ2-7 TRBD2 NA TRBV28
CASSLRGEKLFF TGCGCCAGCAGCTTGAGAGGGGAAAAACTGTTTTTT TRBJ1-4 NA few TRBV5-1
CASSHRGLVGGELFF TGCGCCAGCAGCCACCGGGGACTAGTAGGCGGGGAGCTGTTTTTT TRBJ2-2 TRBD2 NA TRBV5-1